This entry lists 8 T cell receptor beta chains sequenced from one sample in a study of CD8 T cells in Susac syndrome (dated by TCRdb to between 2019 and 2020). The library was generated by the immunoSEQ multiplex PCR assay. RNA was extracted with the RNeasy kit and roughly 0.45 to 1 ug was reverse transcribed using random hexamers. In-frame beta chains were kept once TCRdb had trimmed the public reads at Q25 with fastp and called clones with MiXCR. Under each unique CDR3 protein, matching rows form one entry showing the most common genes and DNA. This sample gives about 400,000 distinct CDR3 sequences in total; more than 80% of them show up just once. 0.09% to 0.15% of the sample rests with the top ten. The sample comprised CD8+ T cells from PBMCs. These TCRs come from a human donor with multiple sclerosis.

The chain couples TRBV7-3 to TRBJ1-1, with a tentative D call TRBD1 (6 bases). This CDR3 is 13 amino acids long. Germline assignment: CDR1 SGHTA and CDR2 FQGTGA. V was clipped by 4 bases and J by 6 bases, with 12 bases between them. The CDR3 spells CASSYLTGSEAFF. The CDR3 DNA is TGTGCCAGCAGCTACCTAACAGGGTCTGAAGCTTTCTTT.

The rearrangement joins TRBV6-1 to TRBJ1-1; TRBD1 matches 8 bases. Trimming cost V 5 bases and J 8 bases; bases outside gene matches: 4. Per germline, CDR1 MNHNS and CDR2 SASEGT. The CDR3 consists of 12 residues. The DNA for the CDR3 is TGTGCCAGCAGTACAGGGGGAGTCGAAGCTTTCTTT. Its protein is CASSTGGVEAFF.

This rearrangement joins TRBV5-1 to TRBJ1-1; TRBD1 agrees at 8 bases. V shed 2 bases, J shed 5 bases, and the junction held 5 bases outside the gene matches. Germline-derived CDR1 and CDR2 are SGHRS and YFSETQ. There are 14 residues in the CDR3. The CDR3 coding sequence is TGCGCCAGCAGCTTTGGGACAGGTCCTACTGAAGCTTTCTTT. It codes for CASSFGTGPTEAFF.

This rearrangement joins TRBV27 to TRBJ2-1; D possibly corresponds to TRBD2 (6 bases). Germline V gene data show CDR1 as MNHEY and CDR2 as SMNVEV (reference sequence). This CDR3 has 14 amino acids. Trimming stripped 3 bases from V and 3 bases from J, with 9 bases between. The DNA for the CDR3 is TGTGCCAGCAGTTTTCCGGGGGACTACAATGAGCAGTTCTTC. This translates into CASSFPGDYNEQFF.

The chain links TRBV5-1 to TRBJ1-1, with TRBD1 matching over 9 bases. This CDR3 has 15 residues. V trimming: 4 bases; J trimming: 3 bases; junction bases outside the gene matches: 7. Germline values: CDR1 SGHRS, CDR2 YFSETQ. The CDR3 DNA sequence: TGCGCCAGCAGCCCATGGACAGGGGCTGACACTGAAGCTTTCTTT. It encodes CASSPWTGADTEAFF. Full variable domain (rest looked up from reference TRBV5-1 and TRBJ1-1): KAGVTQTPRYLIKTRGQQVTLSCSPISGHRSVSWYQQTPGQGLQFLFEYFSETQRNKGNFPGRFSGRQFSNSRSEMNVSTLELGDSALYLCASSPWTGADTEAFFGQGTRLTVV.

The rearrangement uses TRBV5-4 and TRBJ2-7; 7 bases match TRBD1. This CDR3 is built from 15 residues. The J segment lost 5 bases and the V segment lost 3 bases, leaving 11 bases of the junction unmatched. Germline V gene data show CDR1 as SGHNT and CDR2 as YYREEE (reference sequence). CDR3 DNA sequence: TGTGCCAGCAGCTCCCGGGACAGTTTTCTTCACGAGCAGTACTTC. Protein: CASSSRDSFLHEQYF.

V usage is TRBV6-1 and J usage is TRBJ2-6; tentatively, D is TRBD1 or TRBD2 (6 bases each). V lost 4 bases, J lost 1 base, and 11 bases lay in between. This CDR3 has 16 amino acids. Germline lookup yields CDR1 MNHNS and CDR2 SASEGT. The CDR3 region is CASSAWGASGANVLTF. The CDR3, as DNA: TGTGCCAGCAGTGCCTGGGGGGCTTCTGGGGCCAACGTCCTGACTTTC.

This clonotype was detected only a few times. Germline and junction disagree at one end, which may indicate a read error. The gene calls are TRBV6-5 and TRBJ2-5; D call uncertain. The CDR3 loop spans 15 amino acids. Per germline, CDR1 MNHEY and CDR2 SVGAGI. The CDR3 nucleotides are TGTGCCAGCAGTTCCACCGGAAGCGACCAAGAGACTCAGTACTTC. Translation: CASSSTGSDQETQYF.